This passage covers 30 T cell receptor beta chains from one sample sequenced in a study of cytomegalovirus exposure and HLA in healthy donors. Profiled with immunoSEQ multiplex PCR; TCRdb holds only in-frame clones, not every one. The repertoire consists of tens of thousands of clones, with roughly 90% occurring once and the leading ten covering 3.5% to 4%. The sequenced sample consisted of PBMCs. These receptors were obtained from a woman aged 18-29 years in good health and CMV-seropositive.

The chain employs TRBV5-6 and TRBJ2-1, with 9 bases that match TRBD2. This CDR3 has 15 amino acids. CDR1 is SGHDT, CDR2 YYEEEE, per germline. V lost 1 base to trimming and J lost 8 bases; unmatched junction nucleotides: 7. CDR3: CASSLFQREVDEQFF. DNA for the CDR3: TGTGCCAGCAGCTTGTTCCAGCGGGAGGTGGATGAGCAGTTCTTC.

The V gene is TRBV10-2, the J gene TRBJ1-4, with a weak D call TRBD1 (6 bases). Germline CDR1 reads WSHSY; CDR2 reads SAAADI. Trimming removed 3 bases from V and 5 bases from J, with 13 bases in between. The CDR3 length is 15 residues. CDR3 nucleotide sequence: TGCGCCAGCAGTGACCTACGGACAGCAAATGAAAAACTGTTTTTT. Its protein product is CASSDLRTANEKLFF.

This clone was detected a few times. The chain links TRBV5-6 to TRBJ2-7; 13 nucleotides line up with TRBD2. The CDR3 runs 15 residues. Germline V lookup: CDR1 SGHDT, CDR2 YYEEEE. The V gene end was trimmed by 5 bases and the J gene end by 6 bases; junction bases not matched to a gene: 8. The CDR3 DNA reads TGTGCCAGCAGTCCGACTAGCGGGAGGCCCCGCGAGCAGTACTTC. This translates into CASSPTSGRPREQYF.

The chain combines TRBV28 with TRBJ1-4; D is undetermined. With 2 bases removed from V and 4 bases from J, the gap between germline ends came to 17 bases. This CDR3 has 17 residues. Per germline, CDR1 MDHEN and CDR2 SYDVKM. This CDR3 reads CASSLIWAGVVNEKLFF. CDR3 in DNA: TGTGCCAGCAGTTTAATTTGGGCGGGCGTGGTTAATGAAAAACTGTTTTTT.

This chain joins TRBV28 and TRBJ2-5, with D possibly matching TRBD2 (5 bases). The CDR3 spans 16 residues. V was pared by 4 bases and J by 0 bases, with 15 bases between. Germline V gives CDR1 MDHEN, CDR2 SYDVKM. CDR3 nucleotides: TGTGCCAGCAGTTCCGAGCGGAGCTTGTACCAAGAGACCCAGTACTTC. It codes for CASSSERSLYQETQYF. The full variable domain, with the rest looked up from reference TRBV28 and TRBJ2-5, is DVKVTQSSRYLVKRTGEKVFLECVQDMDHENMFWYRQDPGLGLRLIYFSYDVKMKEKGDIPEGYSVSREKKERFSLILESASTNQTSMYLCASSSERSLYQETQYFGPGTRLLVL.

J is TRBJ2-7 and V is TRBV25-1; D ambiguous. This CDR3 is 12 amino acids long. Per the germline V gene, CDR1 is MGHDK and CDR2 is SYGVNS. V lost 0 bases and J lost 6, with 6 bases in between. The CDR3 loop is CASSEYGGEQYF. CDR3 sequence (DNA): TGTGCCAGCAGTGAATACGGCGGCGAGCAGTACTTC.

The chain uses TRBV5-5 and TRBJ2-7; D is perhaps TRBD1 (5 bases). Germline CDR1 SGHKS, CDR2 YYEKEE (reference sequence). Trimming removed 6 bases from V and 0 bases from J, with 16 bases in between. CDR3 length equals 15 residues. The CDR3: CASNFLDKSSYEQYF. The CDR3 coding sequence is TGTGCCAGCAACTTCCTGGACAAAAGCTCCTACGAGCAGTACTTC.

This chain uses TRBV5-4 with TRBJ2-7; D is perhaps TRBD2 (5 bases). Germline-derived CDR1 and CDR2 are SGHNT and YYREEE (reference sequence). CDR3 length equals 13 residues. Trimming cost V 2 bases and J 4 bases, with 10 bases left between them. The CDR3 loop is CASSFERRYEQYF. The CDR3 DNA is TGTGCCAGCAGCTTTGAGAGGAGGTACGAGCAGTACTTC.

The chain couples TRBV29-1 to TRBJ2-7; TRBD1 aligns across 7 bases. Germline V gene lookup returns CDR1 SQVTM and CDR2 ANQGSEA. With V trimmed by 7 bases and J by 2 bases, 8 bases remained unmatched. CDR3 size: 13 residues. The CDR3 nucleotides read TGCAGCGCCAATACAGGGGAACCCTACGAGCAGTACTTC. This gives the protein CSANTGEPYEQYF.

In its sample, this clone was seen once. Here the CDR3 reads CASSLVGPLDTQYF. The DNA of the CDR3 is TGCGCCAGCAGCTTGGTTGGGCCCCTGGATACGCAGTATTTT. The rearrangement joins TRBV5-1 to TRBJ2-3; D unresolved. The CDR3 totals 14 residues. Trimming took 0 bases from V and 6 from J, leaving 11 bases between them. Germline V gene data show CDR1 as SGHRS and CDR2 as YFSETQ. The variable domain in full, completed from reference TRBV5-1 and TRBJ2-3, reads KAGVTQTPRYLIKTRGQQVTLSCSPISGHRSVSWYQQTPGQGLQFLFEYFSETQRNKGNFPGRFSGRQFSNSRSEMNVSTLELGDSALYLCASSLVGPLDTQYFGPGTRLTVL.

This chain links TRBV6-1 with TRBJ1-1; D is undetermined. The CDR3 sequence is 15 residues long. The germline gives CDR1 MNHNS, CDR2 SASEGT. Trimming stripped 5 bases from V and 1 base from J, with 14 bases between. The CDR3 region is CASSRRALENTEAFF. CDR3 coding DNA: TGTGCCAGCAGTAGGCGGGCACTTGAGAACACTGAAGCTTTCTTT.

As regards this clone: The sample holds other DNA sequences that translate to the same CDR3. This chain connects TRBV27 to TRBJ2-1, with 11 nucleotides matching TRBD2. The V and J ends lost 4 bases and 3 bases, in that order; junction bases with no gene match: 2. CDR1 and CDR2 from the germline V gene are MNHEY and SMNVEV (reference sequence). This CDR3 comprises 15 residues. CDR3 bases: TGTGCCAGCAGTTCCGGGACTAGCGGCTACAATGAGCAGTTCTTC. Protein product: CASSSGTSGYNEQFF.

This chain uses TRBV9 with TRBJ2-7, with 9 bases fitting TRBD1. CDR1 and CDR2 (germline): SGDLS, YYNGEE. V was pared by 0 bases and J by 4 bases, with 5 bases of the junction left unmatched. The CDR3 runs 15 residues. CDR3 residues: CASSVGPGTGYEQYF. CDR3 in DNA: TGTGCCAGCAGCGTAGGGCCCGGGACAGGGTACGAGCAGTACTTC.

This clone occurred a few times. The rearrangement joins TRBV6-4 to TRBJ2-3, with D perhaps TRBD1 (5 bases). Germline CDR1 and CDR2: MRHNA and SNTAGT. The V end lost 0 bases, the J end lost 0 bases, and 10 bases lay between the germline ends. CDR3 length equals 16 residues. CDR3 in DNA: TGTGCCAGCAGTGACTCGAGAGACAGCAGCACAGATACGCAGTATTTT. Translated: CASSDSRDSSTDTQYF.

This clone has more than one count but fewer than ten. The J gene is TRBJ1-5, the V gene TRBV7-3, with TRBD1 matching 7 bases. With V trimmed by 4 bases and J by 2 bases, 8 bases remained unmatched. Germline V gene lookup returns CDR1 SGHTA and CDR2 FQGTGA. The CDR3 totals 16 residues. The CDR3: CASSSGEGAGNQPQHF. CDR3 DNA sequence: TGTGCCAGCAGCTCCGGTGAGGGGGCTGGCAATCAGCCCCAGCATTTT.

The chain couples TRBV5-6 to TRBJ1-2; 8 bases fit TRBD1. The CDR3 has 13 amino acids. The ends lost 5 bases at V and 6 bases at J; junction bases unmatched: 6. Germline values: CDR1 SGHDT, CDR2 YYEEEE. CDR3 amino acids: CASRVTGGDGYTF. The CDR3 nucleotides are TGTGCCAGCAGGGTAACAGGGGGGGATGGCTACACCTTC.

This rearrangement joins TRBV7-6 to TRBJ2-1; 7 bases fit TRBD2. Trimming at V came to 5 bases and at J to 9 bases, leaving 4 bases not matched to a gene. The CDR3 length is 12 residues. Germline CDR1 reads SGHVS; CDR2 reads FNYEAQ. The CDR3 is CASSAGVVEQFF. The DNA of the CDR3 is TGTGCCAGCAGCGCGGGAGTGGTTGAGCAGTTCTTC.

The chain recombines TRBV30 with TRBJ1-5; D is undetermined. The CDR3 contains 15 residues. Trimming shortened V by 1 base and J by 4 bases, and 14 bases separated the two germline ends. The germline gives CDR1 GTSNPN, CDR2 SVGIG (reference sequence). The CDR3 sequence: CAWSANREVNQPQHF. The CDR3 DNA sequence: TGTGCCTGGAGTGCAAATCGTGAGGTGAATCAGCCCCAGCATTTT.

CDR3 in amino acids: CASSTRQGAPNTEAFF. CDR3 nucleotides: TGCGCCAGCAGCACTCGACAGGGAGCCCCGAACACTGAAGCTTTCTTT. This rearrangement joins TRBV5-1 to TRBJ1-1, with 7 bases lining up with TRBD1. Germline CDR1 SGHRS, CDR2 YFSETQ. CDR3 length: 16 amino acids. V lost 4 bases, J lost 1 base, and 10 bases stayed unmatched.

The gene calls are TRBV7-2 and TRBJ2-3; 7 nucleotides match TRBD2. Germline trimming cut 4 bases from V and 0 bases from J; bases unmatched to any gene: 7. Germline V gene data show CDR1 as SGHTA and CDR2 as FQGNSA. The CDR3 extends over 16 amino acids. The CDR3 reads CASSYRGGGSTDTQYF. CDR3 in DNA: TGTGCCAGCAGCTACCGGGGCGGGGGAAGCACAGATACGCAGTATTTT.

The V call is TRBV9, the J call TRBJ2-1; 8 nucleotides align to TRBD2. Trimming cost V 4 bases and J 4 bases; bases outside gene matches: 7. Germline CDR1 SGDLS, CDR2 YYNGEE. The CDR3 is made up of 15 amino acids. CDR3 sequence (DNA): TGTGCCAGCAGCAACTCGCTAGCGGGTTACAATGAGCAGTTCTTC. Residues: CASSNSLAGYNEQFF.

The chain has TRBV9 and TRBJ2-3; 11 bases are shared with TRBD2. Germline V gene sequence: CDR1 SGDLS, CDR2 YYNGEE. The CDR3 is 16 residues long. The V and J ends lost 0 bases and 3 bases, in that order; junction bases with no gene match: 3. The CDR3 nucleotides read TGTGCCAGCAGCGTAGGTACTAGCGGGAGTACAGATACGCAGTATTTT. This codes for CASSVGTSGSTDTQYF.

CDR3 sequence (DNA): TGTGCCAGCAGTGAAGCGTCAGGGTGGGAGACCCAGTACTTC. Its translation: CASSEASGWETQYF. The chain has TRBV6-1 and TRBJ2-5, with D tentatively TRBD1 (5 bases). Germline values: CDR1 MNHNS, CDR2 SASEGT. The CDR3 loop spans 14 amino acids. V gave up 0 bases and J gave up 5 bases, with 10 bases separating them.

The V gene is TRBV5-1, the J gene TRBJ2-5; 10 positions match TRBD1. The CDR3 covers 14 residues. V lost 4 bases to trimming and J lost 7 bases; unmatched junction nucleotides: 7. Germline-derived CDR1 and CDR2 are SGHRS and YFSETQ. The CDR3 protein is CASSLGTGDGTQYF. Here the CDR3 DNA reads TGCGCCAGCAGCCTGGGGACAGGGGATGGGACCCAGTACTTC.

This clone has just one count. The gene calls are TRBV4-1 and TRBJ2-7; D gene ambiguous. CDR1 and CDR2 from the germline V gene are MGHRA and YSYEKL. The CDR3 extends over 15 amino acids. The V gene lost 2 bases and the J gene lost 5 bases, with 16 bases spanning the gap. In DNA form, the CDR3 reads TGCGCCAGCAGCCAATCCCCACCGAAAGCCAACGAGCAGTACTTC. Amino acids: CASSQSPPKANEQYF.

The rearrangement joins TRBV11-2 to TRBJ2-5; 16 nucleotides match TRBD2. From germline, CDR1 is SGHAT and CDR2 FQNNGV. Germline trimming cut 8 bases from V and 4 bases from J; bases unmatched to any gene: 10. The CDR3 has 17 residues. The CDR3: CASFGTSGGALGETQYF. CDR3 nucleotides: TGTGCCAGCTTCGGGACTAGCGGGGGGGCCCTGGGAGAGACCCAGTACTTC. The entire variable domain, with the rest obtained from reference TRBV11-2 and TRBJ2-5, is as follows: EAGVAQSPRYKIIEKRQSVAFWCNPISGHATLYWYQQILGQGPKLLIQFQNNGVVDDSQLPKDRFSAERLKGVDSTLKIQPAKLEDSAVYLCASFGTSGGALGETQYFGPGTRLLVL.

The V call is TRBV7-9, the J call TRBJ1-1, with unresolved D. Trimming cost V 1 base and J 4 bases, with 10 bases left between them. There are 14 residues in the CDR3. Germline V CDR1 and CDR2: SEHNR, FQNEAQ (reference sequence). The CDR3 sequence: CASSLGASGTEAFF. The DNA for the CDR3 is TGTGCCAGCAGCTTAGGGGCCTCTGGCACTGAAGCTTTCTTT.

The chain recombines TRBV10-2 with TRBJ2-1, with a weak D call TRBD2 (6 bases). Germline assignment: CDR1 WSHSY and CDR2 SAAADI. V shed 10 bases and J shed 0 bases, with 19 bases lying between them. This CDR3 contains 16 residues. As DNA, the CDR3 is TGCGCCACTAGGGACTCCCGCTACAGCTCCTACAATGAGCAGTTCTTC. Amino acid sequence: CATRDSRYSSYNEQFF.

CDR3 coding DNA: TGTGCCAGCAGTGAAACCGTGACTAGCACAGATACGCAGTATTTT. This translates into CASSETVTSTDTQYF. The chain has TRBV2 and TRBJ2-3; no reliable D call. From germline, CDR1 is SNHLY and CDR2 FYNNEI. Between the trimmed V and J ends, which lost 2 bases and 0 bases, there was a span of 9 bases. The CDR3 covers 15 residues.

In nucleotides, the CDR3 is TGTGCCAGCAGTATAGAGGGACATAATCAAGAGACCCAGTACTTC. Amino acids: CASSIEGHNQETQYF. The chain uses TRBV2 and TRBJ2-5, with D perhaps TRBD1 (6 bases). The V end lost 5 bases, the J end lost 2 bases, and 15 bases lay between the germline ends. The CDR3 has 15 residues. In germline, CDR1 is SNHLY, CDR2 FYNNEI.